These 10 T cell receptor beta chains were all obtained from the same sample, sequenced in a study of beta chain features in type 1 diabetes. Notes on the study in general: TCRB CDR3s from Type 1 diabetes patients were moderately but significantly shorter in all four CD4+ subsets.

For these TCRs, the target antigens are not known. Expressed TCRB transcripts got sequenced, as all isolated RNA was reverse transcribed. Data came from immunoSEQ multiplex PCR; TCRdb stores just in-frame clones and leaves some out. This repertoire shows about 660,000 clones, roughly 13% found once; its top ten account for approximately 0.042%. Input material: naive CD4+ T cells from blood. The receptors were gathered from a young man with type 1 diabetes.

This clone was observed a few times. The chain carries TRBV7-2 and TRBJ2-2; D remains unclear. Trimming shortened V by 2 bases and J by 6 bases, and 10 bases separated the two germline ends. CDR3 length: 14 residues. Germline V gene sequence: CDR1 SGHTA, CDR2 FQGNSA. The CDR3: CASSLSQESGELFF. DNA for the CDR3: TGTGCCAGCAGCTTATCCCAGGAATCCGGGGAGCTGTTTTTT.

Only a few counts were recorded for this clone. This CDR3 is CASSASPQETQYF. CDR3 in DNA: TGTGCCAGCAGCGCGAGCCCCCAAGAGACCCAGTACTTC. J is TRBJ2-5 and V is TRBV9; D remains unclear. The V end lost 3 bases, the J end lost 1 base, and 7 bases lay between the germline ends. The CDR3 consists of 13 residues. Germline CDR1 is SGDLS and CDR2 is YYNGEE.

The chain couples TRBV5-4 to TRBJ2-1, with D perhaps matching TRBD2 (5 bases). This CDR3 comprises 14 residues. The V gene's germline CDR1 is SGHNT and CDR2 YYREEE (reference sequence). The V end was cut by 0 bases, the J end by 7 bases, with 11 bases between. The CDR3 sequence: CASSLGGGVNEQFF. CDR3 bases: TGTGCCAGCAGCTTGGGAGGAGGAGTGAATGAGCAGTTCTTC.

About this clone itself: A read error may produce the germline difference seen at one junction end. J is TRBJ1-1 and V is TRBV7-7; D is ambiguous. Germline CDR1 is SSHAT and CDR2 is FNYEAQ (reference sequence). CDR3 length: 13 amino acids. CDR3 sequence (DNA): TGTGCTAGCAACCCGATTTTGGTCACTGAAGCTTTCTTT. It specifies CASNPILVTEAFF.

Points on this clone: A read error may produce the germline difference seen at one junction end. V and J are TRBV7-7 and TRBJ2-5, with a possible D match to TRBD2 (5 bases). In germline, CDR1 is SSHAT, CDR2 FNYEAQ (reference sequence). This CDR3 is built from 15 residues. This chain's CDR3 is CASSLVGRGQETQYF. Written as DNA, the CDR3 is TGTGCTAGCAGCTTAGTAGGCCGGGGCCAAGAGACCCAGTACTTC.

The CDR3 DNA reads as TGCGCCAGCAGTTGGGACTGGGGGAACACTGAAGCTTTCTTT. Amino acids: CASSWDWGNTEAFF. This chain connects TRBV5-1 to TRBJ1-1, with D maybe TRBD1 (5 bases). This CDR3 has 14 residues. Germline V lookup: CDR1 SGHRS, CDR2 YFSETQ. Deletions cut 5 bases from V and 1 base from J, with 12 bases between.

The gene calls are TRBV27 and TRBJ2-4, with 13 bases matching TRBD2. J lost 2 bases, V lost 3 bases, and 7 bases had no gene match. Germline V gene data show CDR1 as MNHEY and CDR2 as SMNVEV (reference sequence). CDR3 length equals 18 residues. The CDR3 here is CASSFTSGRGLTKNIQYF. In DNA, the CDR3 is TGTGCCAGCAGTTTTACTAGCGGGAGGGGTTTGACCAAAAACATTCAGTACTTC.

For the CDR3, the DNA is TGTGCCAGCAGCCGGACGGGACTAGCGGAGACCTACGAGCAGTACTTC. It specifies CASSRTGLAETYEQYF. This chain uses TRBV14 with TRBJ2-7; the match to TRBD2 covers 11 bases. This CDR3 is 16 amino acids long. Germline V gene sequence: CDR1 SGHDN, CDR2 FVKESK. V was pared by 4 bases and J by 2 bases, with 7 bases of the junction left unmatched.

There are a few counts of this clone. The V and J genes are TRBV30 and TRBJ2-5; weak D call: TRBD2 (5 bases). Deletions cut 5 bases from V and 5 bases from J, with 9 bases between. The germline CDR1 and CDR2 sequences are GTSNPN and SVGIG (reference sequence). CDR3 length equals 11 residues. The CDR3 sequence: CAWDTGETQYF. The CDR3 DNA follows: TGTGCCTGGGACACGGGGGAGACCCAGTACTTC. Full variable domain (outside the CDR3, taken from reference TRBV30 and TRBJ2-5): SQTIHQWPATLVQPVGSPLSLECTVEGTSNPNLYWYRQAAGRGLQLLFYSVGIGQISSEVPQNLSASRPQDRQFILSSKKLLLSDSGFYLCAWDTGETQYFGPGTRLLVL.

The V and J genes are TRBV7-9 and TRBJ1-2; tentative D call: TRBD1 (5 bases). Trimming stripped 5 bases from V and 9 bases from J, with 16 bases between. The V gene's germline CDR1 is SEHNR and CDR2 FQNEAQ (reference sequence). The CDR3 consists of 13 residues. Written as DNA, the CDR3 is TGTGCCAGCAGCCCCTCTAACTCAGGGAGCTACACCTTC. This gives the protein CASSPSNSGSYTF.